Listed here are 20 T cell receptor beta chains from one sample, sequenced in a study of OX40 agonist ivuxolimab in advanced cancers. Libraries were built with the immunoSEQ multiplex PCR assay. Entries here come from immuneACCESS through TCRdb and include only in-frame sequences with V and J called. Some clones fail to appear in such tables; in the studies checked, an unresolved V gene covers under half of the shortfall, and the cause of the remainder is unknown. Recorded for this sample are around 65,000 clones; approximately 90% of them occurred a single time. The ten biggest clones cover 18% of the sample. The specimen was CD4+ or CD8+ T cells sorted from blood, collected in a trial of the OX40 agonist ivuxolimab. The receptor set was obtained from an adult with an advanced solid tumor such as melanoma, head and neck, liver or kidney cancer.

The CDR3 DNA sequence: TGTGCCACCAGCAGAGATTCCACCGGGACAGGTTACAATGAGCAGTTCTTC. It yields the protein CATSRDSTGTGYNEQFF. The chain employs TRBV15 and TRBJ2-1; 8 positions match TRBD1. The germline V gene encodes CDR1 LNHNV and CDR2 YYDKDF (reference sequence). The CDR3 is 17 amino acids. V trimming: 0 bases; J trimming: 4 bases; junction bases outside the gene matches: 8.

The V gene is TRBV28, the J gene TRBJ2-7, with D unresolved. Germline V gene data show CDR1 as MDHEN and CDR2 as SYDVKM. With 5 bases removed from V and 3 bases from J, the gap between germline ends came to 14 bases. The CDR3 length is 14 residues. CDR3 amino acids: CASSPLSAFYEQYF. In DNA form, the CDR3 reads TGTGCCAGCAGTCCCCTATCGGCGTTCTACGAGCAGTACTTC.

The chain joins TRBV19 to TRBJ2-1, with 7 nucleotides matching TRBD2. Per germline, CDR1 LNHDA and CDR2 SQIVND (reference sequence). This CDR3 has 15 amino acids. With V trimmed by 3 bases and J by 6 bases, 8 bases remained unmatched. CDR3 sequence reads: CASSMGEGFPNEQFF. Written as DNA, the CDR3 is TGTGCCAGTAGTATGGGGGAGGGTTTCCCCAATGAGCAGTTCTTC.

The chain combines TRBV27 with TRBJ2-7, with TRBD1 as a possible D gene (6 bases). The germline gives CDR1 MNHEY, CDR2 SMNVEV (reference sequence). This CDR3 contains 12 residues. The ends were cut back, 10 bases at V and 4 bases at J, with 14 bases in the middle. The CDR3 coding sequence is TGTGCCACTCAAACCAGGGGATACGAGCAGTACTTC. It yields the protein CATQTRGYEQYF.

CDR3 in DNA: TGTGCCAGCAGCCAAGATCTCGGGGCGGGGGGAAACACCATATATTTT. Translation gives CASSQDLGAGGNTIYF. The gene calls are TRBV4-2 and TRBJ1-3; D possibly corresponds to TRBD1 (5 bases). This CDR3 spans 16 amino acids. Germline V gene sequence: CDR1 LGHNA, CDR2 YNFKEQ. V was pared by 0 bases and J by 4 bases, with 13 bases between.

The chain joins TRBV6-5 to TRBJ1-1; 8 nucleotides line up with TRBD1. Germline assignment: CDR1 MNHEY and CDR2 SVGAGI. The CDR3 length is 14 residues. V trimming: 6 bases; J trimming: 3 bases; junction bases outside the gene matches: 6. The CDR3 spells CASSPTGEYTEAFF. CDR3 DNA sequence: TGTGCCAGCAGCCCGACAGGGGAATACACTGAAGCTTTCTTT.

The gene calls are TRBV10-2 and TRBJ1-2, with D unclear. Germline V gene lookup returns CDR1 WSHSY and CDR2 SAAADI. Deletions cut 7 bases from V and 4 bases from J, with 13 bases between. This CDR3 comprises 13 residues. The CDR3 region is CASTEGSGYGYTF. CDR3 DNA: TGCGCCAGCACCGAGGGTAGCGGCTATGGCTACACCTTC.

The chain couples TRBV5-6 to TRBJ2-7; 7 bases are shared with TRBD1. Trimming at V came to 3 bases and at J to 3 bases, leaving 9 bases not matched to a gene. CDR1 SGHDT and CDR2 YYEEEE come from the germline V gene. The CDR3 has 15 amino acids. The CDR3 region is CASSYGTAFFYEQYF. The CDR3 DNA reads TGTGCCAGCAGCTACGGGACAGCCTTTTTCTACGAGCAGTACTTC.

The DNA of the CDR3 is TGTGCCAGCAGCTTGGGCACCTCCTACTATGGCTACACCTTC. This sequence encodes CASSLGTSYYGYTF. The V call is TRBV5-4, the J call TRBJ1-2; the D is unclear. CDR3 length: 14 residues. V was shortened by 0 bases and J by 3 bases, with 9 bases between the two germline ends. Per the germline V gene, CDR1 is SGHNT and CDR2 is YYREEE (reference sequence).

CDR3 sequence: CARSLGYGTNLAANYGYTF. CDR3 nucleotide sequence: TGTGCCAGAAGCTTGGGGTACGGGACAAACCTAGCAGCTAACTATGGCTACACCTTC. The chain uses TRBV5-3 and TRBJ1-2, with D perhaps matching TRBD1 (6 bases). TRBV5-3 is reported as an ORF; its role is uncertain. The CDR3 is made up of 19 amino acids. V lost 0 bases to trimming and J lost 0 bases, with 21 bases between them.

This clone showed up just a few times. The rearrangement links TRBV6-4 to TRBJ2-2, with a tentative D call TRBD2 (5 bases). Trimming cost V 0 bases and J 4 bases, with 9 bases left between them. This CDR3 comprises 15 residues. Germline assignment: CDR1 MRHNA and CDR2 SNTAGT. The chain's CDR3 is CASSDSGVTTGELFF. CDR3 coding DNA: TGTGCCAGCAGTGACTCCGGGGTTACCACCGGGGAGCTGTTTTTT.

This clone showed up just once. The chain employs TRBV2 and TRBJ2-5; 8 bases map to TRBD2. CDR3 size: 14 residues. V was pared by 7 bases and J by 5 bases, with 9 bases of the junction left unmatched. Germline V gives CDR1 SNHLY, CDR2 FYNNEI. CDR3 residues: CASIAGGNPETQYF. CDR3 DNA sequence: TGTGCCAGCATCGCGGGGGGCAACCCGGAGACCCAGTACTTC.

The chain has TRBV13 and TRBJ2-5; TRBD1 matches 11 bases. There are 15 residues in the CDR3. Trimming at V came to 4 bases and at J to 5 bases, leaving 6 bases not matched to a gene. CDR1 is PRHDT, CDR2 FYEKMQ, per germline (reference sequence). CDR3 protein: CASSSRTGGVETQYF. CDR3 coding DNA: TGTGCCAGCAGCTCGCGGACAGGGGGCGTGGAGACCCAGTACTTC.

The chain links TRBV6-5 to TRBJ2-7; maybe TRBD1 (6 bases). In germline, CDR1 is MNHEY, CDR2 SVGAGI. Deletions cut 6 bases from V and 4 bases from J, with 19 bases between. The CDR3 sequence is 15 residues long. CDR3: CASRGTGTRSYEQYF. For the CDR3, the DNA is TGTGCCAGCAGGGGAACCGGGACAAGGTCGTACGAGCAGTACTTC.

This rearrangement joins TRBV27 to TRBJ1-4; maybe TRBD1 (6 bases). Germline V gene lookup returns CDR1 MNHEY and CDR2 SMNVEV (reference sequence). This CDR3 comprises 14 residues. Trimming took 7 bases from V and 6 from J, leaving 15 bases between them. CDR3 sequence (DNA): TGTGCCAGCACTCTGACAGGCGATGATGAAAAACTGTTTTTT. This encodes CASTLTGDDEKLFF.

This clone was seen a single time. DNA for the CDR3: TGCGCCAGCAGCCCCGCCGGGACAGGGTCCTACAATGAGCAGTTCTTC. Its translation is CASSPAGTGSYNEQFF. V is TRBV5-1 and J is TRBJ2-1; 9 positions match TRBD1. V shed 4 bases, J shed 1 base, and the junction held 6 bases outside the gene matches. CDR1 and CDR2 (germline): SGHRS, YFSETQ. The CDR3 runs to 16 residues.

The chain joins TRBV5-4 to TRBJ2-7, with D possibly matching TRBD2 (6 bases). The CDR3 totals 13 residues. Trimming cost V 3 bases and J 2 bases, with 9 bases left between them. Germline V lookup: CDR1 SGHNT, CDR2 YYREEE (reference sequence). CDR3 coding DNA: TGTGCCAGCAGCTCCTCGGGGGCCTACGAGCAGTACTTC. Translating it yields CASSSSGAYEQYF.

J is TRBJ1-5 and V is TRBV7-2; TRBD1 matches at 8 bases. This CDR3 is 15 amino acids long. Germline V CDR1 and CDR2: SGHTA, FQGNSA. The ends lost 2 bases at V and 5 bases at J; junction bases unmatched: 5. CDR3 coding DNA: TGTGCCAGCAGCTTAACGTACAGGGGGGATCAGCCCCAGCATTTT. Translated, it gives CASSLTYRGDQPQHF.

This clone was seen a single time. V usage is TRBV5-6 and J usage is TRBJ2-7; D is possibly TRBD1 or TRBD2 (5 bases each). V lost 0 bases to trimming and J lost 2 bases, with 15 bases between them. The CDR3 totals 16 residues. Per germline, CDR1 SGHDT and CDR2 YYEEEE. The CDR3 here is CASSLGGTGLTYEQYF. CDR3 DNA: TGTGCCAGCAGCTTGGGGGGGACCGGCCTTACCTACGAGCAGTACTTC.

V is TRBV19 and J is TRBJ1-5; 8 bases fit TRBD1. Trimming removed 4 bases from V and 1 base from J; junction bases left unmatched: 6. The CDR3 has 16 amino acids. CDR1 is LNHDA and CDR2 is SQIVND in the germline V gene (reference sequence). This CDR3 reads CASSSRGPESNQPQHF. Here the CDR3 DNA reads TGTGCCAGTAGTAGCAGGGGGCCTGAGAGCAATCAGCCCCAGCATTTT.